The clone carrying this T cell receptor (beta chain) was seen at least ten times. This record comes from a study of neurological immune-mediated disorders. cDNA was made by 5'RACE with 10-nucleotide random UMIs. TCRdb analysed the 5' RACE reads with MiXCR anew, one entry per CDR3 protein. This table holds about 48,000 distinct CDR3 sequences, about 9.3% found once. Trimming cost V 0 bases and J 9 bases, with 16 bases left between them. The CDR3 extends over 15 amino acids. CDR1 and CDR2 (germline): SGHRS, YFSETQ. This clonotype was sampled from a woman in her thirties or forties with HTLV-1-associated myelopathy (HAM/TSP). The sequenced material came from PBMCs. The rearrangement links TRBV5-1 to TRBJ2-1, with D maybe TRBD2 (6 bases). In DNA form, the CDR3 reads TGCGCCAGCAGCTTGGGCGGGGAGACACCGGGTGAGCAGTTCTTC. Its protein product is CASSLGGETPGEQFF.